Following are 18 T cell receptor beta chains from one sample sequenced in a study of blood T cell repertoires in COVID-19 (dated by TCRdb to 2018 to 2021). Libraries were built with the immunoSEQ multiplex PCR assay. What TCRdb holds here is the immuneACCESS table cut down to in-frame rearrangements. Part of the clones is not present; checked against another copy, under half of the missing clones reflect an unresolved V gene, and the others are unexplained. The sample includes 450,000 or so clones, with about 88% observed a single time. The ten largest clones take up about 1.6% of the sample. Sequencing was performed on peripheral blood. The receptor source for this set is a woman aged 40 to 50 with COVID-19, enrolled during active disease.

In its sample, this clone was seen a few times. V usage is TRBV6-2 or TRBV6-3 and J usage is TRBJ2-2, with a possible D match to TRBD1 (7 bases). CDR1 and CDR2 from the germline V gene are MNHEY and SVGEGT. The germline V and J ends were trimmed by 4 bases and 6 bases, with 15 bases remaining between them. CDR3 length equals 15 residues. The DNA of the CDR3 is TGTGCCAGCAGTTCAGGGGGGCAGGGAGCCGGGGAGCTGTTTTTT. It codes for CASSSGGQGAGELFF.

This rearrangement joins TRBV2 to TRBJ1-4; D is undetermined. This CDR3 spans 15 amino acids. V was clipped by 10 bases and J by 3 bases, with 18 bases between them. Germline loops: CDR1 SNHLY, CDR2 FYNNEI. The DNA of the CDR3 is TGTGCCATCCCGTTTTCGCCAGGCGCTAATGAAAAACTGTTTTTT. Its translation is CAIPFSPGANEKLFF.

The V and J genes are TRBV9 and TRBJ2-7; TRBD1 matches at 9 bases. V was clipped by 3 bases and J by 6 bases; unmatched bases: 10. The CDR3 is made up of 15 amino acids. The germline V gene has CDR1 SGDLS and CDR2 YYNGEE. The CDR3 DNA reads as TGTGCCAGCAGCGCATTTTCGGGACAGGGAGGCGAGCAGTACTTC. It translates to CASSAFSGQGGEQYF.

This sequence joins TRBV11-2 and TRBJ2-7; 16 positions match TRBD2. Trimming cost V 3 bases and J 6 bases; bases outside gene matches: 11. The CDR3 is made up of 18 amino acids. The germline V gene encodes CDR1 SGHAT and CDR2 FQNNGV. CDR3 DNA: TGTGCCAGCAGCTTTTTTACCGGGACTAGCGGGAGGGCGGTCGAGCAGTACTTC. It translates to CASSFFTGTSGRAVEQYF.

The chain links TRBV14 to TRBJ1-4, with 7 nucleotides matching TRBD1. Germline V gives CDR1 SGHDN, CDR2 FVKESK. J was trimmed by 3 bases and V by 3 bases; bases with no gene match: 10. This CDR3 comprises 17 residues. For the CDR3, the DNA is TGTGCCAGCAGCCAGGTACCGGACAGGCGGGCTAATGAAAAACTGTTTTTT. Translated, it gives CASSQVPDRRANEKLFF.

The V and J genes are TRBV6-2 or TRBV6-3 and TRBJ2-3; 8 bases map to TRBD1. Germline V gene data show CDR1 as MNHEY and CDR2 as SVGEGT. This CDR3 has 15 amino acids. V lost 3 bases to trimming and J lost 5 bases; unmatched junction nucleotides: 7. CDR3 in amino acids: CASSYSGGVGDTQYF. CDR3 sequence (DNA): TGTGCCAGCAGTTATTCAGGGGGCGTGGGAGATACGCAGTATTTT.

The chain is built from TRBV25-1 and TRBJ2-5, with a weak D call TRBD2 (5 bases). Germline V lookup: CDR1 MGHDK, CDR2 SYGVNS. The CDR3 loop spans 16 amino acids. The V and J ends lost 6 bases and 2 bases respectively, with 19 bases between them. Written as DNA, the CDR3 is TGTGCCAGCAGCCACCTCCTAGGACTGCTACAAGAGACCCAGTACTTC. Its translation: CASSHLLGLLQETQYF.

This chain uses TRBV6-6 with TRBJ1-1, with 8 bases lining up with TRBD1. The germline V gene has CDR1 MNHNY and CDR2 SVGAGI (reference sequence). V lost 11 bases, J lost 0 bases, and 8 bases stayed unmatched. The CDR3 is made up of 14 amino acids. The DNA of the CDR3 is TGTGCCGGAAAGGACAGGGACCTGAACACTGAAGCTTTCTTT. As protein: CAGKDRDLNTEAFF.

The chain couples TRBV9 to TRBJ2-3; TRBD2 matches at 11 bases. Germline V lookup: CDR1 SGDLS, CDR2 YYNGEE. This CDR3 is 17 amino acids long. With V trimmed by 4 bases and J by 0 bases, 7 bases remained unmatched. The CDR3 DNA follows: TGTGCCAGCAGCCTAACTAGCGGGAGCTTTAGCACAGATACGCAGTATTTT. It specifies CASSLTSGSFSTDTQYF.

A note on this clone: Other DNA sequences in the same sample also yield this CDR3. V gene TRBV7-8 combines with J gene TRBJ1-1; D gene uncertain. The CDR3 covers 13 residues. Looked up from germline, CDR1 is SGHVS and CDR2 is FQNEAQ. V was shortened by 3 bases and J by 1 base, with 6 bases between the two germline ends. This CDR3 is CASSLRGNTEAFF. The CDR3 DNA follows: TGTGCCAGCAGCTTGCGGGGGAACACTGAAGCTTTCTTT.

This rearrangement joins TRBV9 to TRBJ2-5; 7 bases are shared with TRBD2. CDR3 length: 16 amino acids. Germline V CDR1 and CDR2: SGDLS, YYNGEE. Losses at the gene ends were 2 bases for V and 0 bases for J; bases not matched to a gene: 7. The chain's CDR3 is CASSVSGGVNQETQYF. Here the CDR3 DNA reads TGTGCCAGCAGCGTTTCTGGGGGGGTGAACCAAGAGACCCAGTACTTC.

The CDR3 DNA is TGTGCCAGCAGTCTCCGGGGGGTGGATTCACCCCTCCACTTT. As protein: CASSLRGVDSPLHF. The V gene is TRBV5-6, the J gene TRBJ1-6, with TRBD1 as a possible D gene (5 bases). Trimming stripped 5 bases from V and 8 bases from J, with 14 bases between. The length of the CDR3 is 14 residues. Looked up from germline, CDR1 is SGHDT and CDR2 is YYEEEE. Combining the CDR3 with reference TRBV5-6 and TRBJ1-6 gives the whole variable domain DAGVTQSPTHLIKTRGQQVTLRCSPKSGHDTVSWYQQALGQGPQFIFQYYEEEERQRGNFPDRFSGHQFPNYSSELNVNALLLGDSALYLCASSLRGVDSPLHFGNGTRLTVT.

The V call is TRBV6-2 or TRBV6-3, the J call TRBJ1-6, with a tentative D call TRBD1 (5 bases). The CDR3 is made up of 18 amino acids. Trimming stripped 0 bases from V and 2 bases from J, with 14 bases between. Germline CDR1 and CDR2: MNHEY and SVGEGT. The CDR3 DNA reads TGTGCCAGCAGTTACTCGTCTTCAGGGAGGACCTATAATTCACCCCTCCACTTT. Translation: CASSYSSSGRTYNSPLHF.

The rearrangement joins TRBV27 to TRBJ1-4; 7 bases line up with TRBD1. Germline-derived CDR1 and CDR2 are MNHEY and SMNVEV (reference sequence). This CDR3 region has 15 residues. The trim removed 5 bases at V and 8 bases at J, leaving 11 bases unmatched. The CDR3 spells CASSPRTGSREKLFF. The CDR3 DNA reads as TGTGCCAGCAGTCCCAGGACAGGTTCGAGGGAAAAACTGTTTTTT. Together with reference TRBV27 and TRBJ1-4, the CDR3 gives the full variable domain: EAQVTQNPRYLITVTGKKLTVTCSQNMNHEYMSWYRQDPGLGLRQIYYSMNVEVTDKGDVPEGYKVSRKEKRNFPLILESPSPNQTSLYFCASSPRTGSREKLFFGSGTQLSVL.

The gene calls are TRBV6-2 or TRBV6-3 and TRBJ1-1; a weak D match, TRBD1 (6 bases). This CDR3 comprises 13 residues. The germline V gene encodes CDR1 MNHEY and CDR2 SVGEGT. V was clipped by 4 bases and J by 4 bases, with 10 bases between them. This CDR3 is CASSLQGFTEAFF. The CDR3 DNA reads TGTGCCAGCAGTTTACAGGGATTCACTGAAGCTTTCTTT.

The chain couples TRBV2 to TRBJ1-4, with D possibly matching TRBD1 (5 bases). Germline assignment: CDR1 SNHLY and CDR2 FYNNEI. V lost 11 bases and J 6 bases, leaving 13 bases between the germline ends. This CDR3 is 12 amino acids long. The CDR3 spells CAVLSGDEKLFF. The CDR3 bases are TGTGCCGTCCTGTCGGGGGATGAAAAACTGTTTTTT.

This clone was recorded once. The V and J genes are TRBV4-3 and TRBJ1-4, with D maybe TRBD1 (5 bases). The ends were cut back, 5 bases at V and 0 bases at J, with 10 bases in the middle. CDR1 is LGHNA, CDR2 YSLEER, per germline. The CDR3 is 15 residues long. The CDR3 DNA reads as TGCGCCAGCAGCTATACAGGAGCAACTAATGAAAAACTGTTTTTT. Its translation: CASSYTGATNEKLFF.

This chain uses TRBV28 with TRBJ1-2, with a weak D call TRBD1 (5 bases). Trimming took off 2 bases at V and 1 base at J, with 11 bases between the two ends. CDR1 MDHEN and CDR2 SYDVKM come from the germline V gene. The length of the CDR3 is 15 residues. The CDR3 protein is CASSLRWGGNYGYTF. The CDR3 DNA reads as TGTGCCAGCAGTTTACGCTGGGGGGGTAACTATGGCTACACCTTC.